This paragraph reports one T cell receptor (beta chain). Its antigen is not identified. This entry belongs to a study of OX40 agonist ivuxolimab in advanced cancers. General observations from the study: Clonal expansion was among the lowest in partial responders at 0.1-3.0 mg/kg, especially CD8+. Researchers did not establish what antigens the expanded peripheral T cells target.

Peripheral blood came from all dose cohorts at three timepoints. The method was immunoSEQ multiplex PCR; TCRdb's version includes in-frame clones alone and lacks a portion of them. The sample lists fewer than 80,000 clones; around 88% were seen once. V was pared by 2 bases and J by 4 bases, with 15 bases between. Germline values: CDR1 SNHLY, CDR2 FYNNEI. The CDR3 loop spans 16 amino acids. The sample here was CD4+ or CD8+ T cells sorted from blood, taken in a trial of the OX40 agonist ivuxolimab. This chain links TRBV2 with TRBJ1-3; TRBD1 might be the D (5 bases). The receptor's source is an adult with an advanced solid tumor such as melanoma, head and neck, liver or kidney cancer. CDR3 in DNA: TGTGCCAGCAGTGAACGTTCCGGGGCCCCGGGAAACACCATATATTTT. It is translated as CASSERSGAPGNTIYF.